The 26 T cell receptor beta chains below come from one sample, sequenced in a study of cytomegalovirus exposure and HLA in healthy donors. The primer mix had 60 Vbeta and 13 Jbeta primers. Sequencing used immunoSEQ multiplex PCR; TCRdb keeps in-frame clones, though not all of them. The sample lists roughly 190,000 clones; about four fifths were seen once. Sequenced material: PBMCs. Receptors were obtained from a woman in her late teens or twenties in good health and CMV-seronegative.

The V gene is TRBV5-1, the J gene TRBJ2-7; 12 positions match TRBD2. J was trimmed by 0 bases and V by 4 bases; bases with no gene match: 20. CDR3 size: 21 residues. CDR1 SGHRS and CDR2 YFSETQ come from the germline V gene. The CDR3 protein is CASSHPLAGTSGSPSSYEQYF. The DNA for the CDR3 is TGCGCCAGCAGCCACCCCCTAGCCGGGACTAGCGGGTCTCCCAGCTCCTACGAGCAGTACTTC.

The chain links TRBV27 to TRBJ2-6; 9 bases agree with TRBD1. This CDR3 is built from 18 residues. Trimming at V came to 6 bases and at J to 3 bases, leaving 12 bases not matched to a gene. Germline V gives CDR1 MNHEY, CDR2 SMNVEV (reference sequence). This chain's CDR3 is CASRTGTGSISGANVLTF. CDR3 bases: TGTGCCAGCAGAACCGGGACAGGGAGTATTAGTGGGGCCAACGTCCTGACTTTC.

The chain links TRBV9 to TRBJ2-5; weak D call: TRBD2 (6 bases). Germline V gene sequence: CDR1 SGDLS, CDR2 YYNGEE. The CDR3 consists of 15 residues. The V end lost 4 bases, the J end lost 7 bases, and 20 bases lay between the germline ends. CDR3 DNA: TGTGCCAGCAGCTCGCGGGACTCCCCCCCGGGGACCCAGTACTTC. Its protein product is CASSSRDSPPGTQYF.

A remark on this clone: An end of the junction differs from the germline gene, which may be a read error. The chain links TRBV7-9 to TRBJ2-7; 7 bases match TRBD1. The CDR3 extends over 15 amino acids. The germline CDR1 and CDR2 sequences are SEHNR and FQNEAQ (reference sequence). CDR3 protein: CSSSSRQGSSYEQYF. The CDR3 DNA reads TGTTCCAGCAGCTCTCGACAGGGAAGCTCCTACGAGCAGTACTTC.

This clone was detected only a few times. The chain recombines TRBV6-6 with TRBJ1-1, with TRBD1 as a possible D gene (6 bases). The germline gives CDR1 MNHNY, CDR2 SVGAGI (reference sequence). V was pared by 6 bases and J by 1 base, with 12 bases between. The CDR3 has 14 residues. CDR3 protein: CASSRSQGNTEAFF. The CDR3 nucleotides read TGTGCCAGCAGCCGATCACAGGGGAACACTGAAGCTTTCTTT.

V gene TRBV9 combines with J gene TRBJ1-1, with 9 bases lining up with TRBD1. CDR1 SGDLS and CDR2 YYNGEE come from the germline V gene. This CDR3 has 15 residues. Trimming cost V 0 bases and J 6 bases; bases outside gene matches: 6. The CDR3 loop is CASSVGRQGGAEAFF. CDR3 DNA: TGTGCCAGCAGCGTAGGGAGACAGGGGGGAGCTGAAGCTTTCTTT.

The chain links TRBV7-2 to TRBJ2-7; 9 nucleotides match TRBD2. CDR1 and CDR2 from the germline V gene are SGHTA and FQGNSA. J lost 6 bases, V lost 1 base, and 1 base had no gene match. CDR3 length: 13 amino acids. The CDR3 loop is CASSLGREGEQYF. The CDR3 nucleotides are TGTGCCAGCAGCTTAGGGCGGGAGGGCGAGCAGTACTTC.

J is TRBJ2-7 and V is TRBV5-4; 8 bases agree with TRBD2. The CDR3 has 17 residues. Germline values: CDR1 SGHNT, CDR2 YYREEE (reference sequence). With 4 bases clipped from V and 1 base from J, the junction kept 13 bases outside the gene matches. This CDR3 reads CASSRGGFPSLSYEQYF. In DNA form, the CDR3 reads TGTGCCAGCAGCCGGGGGGGGTTCCCTAGCCTATCCTACGAGCAGTACTTC.

The chain uses TRBV7-9 and TRBJ2-7, with a tentative D call TRBD2 (6 bases). CDR1 is SEHNR and CDR2 is FQNEAQ in the germline V gene (reference sequence). V gave up 5 bases and J gave up 6 bases, with 11 bases separating them. The CDR3 contains 12 residues. In DNA, the CDR3 is TGTGCCAGCAGCGGTCAGGGAGGCGAGCAGTACTTC. It encodes CASSGQGGEQYF.

V is TRBV19 and J is TRBJ2-3; 7 bases are a match to TRBD1. The CDR3 sequence is 14 residues long. The germline V gene encodes CDR1 LNHDA and CDR2 SQIVND (reference sequence). V trimming: 6 bases; J trimming: 2 bases; junction bases outside the gene matches: 5. DNA of the CDR3: TGTGCCAGTAGCGCAGGGGGATCCACAGATACGCAGTATTTT. Amino acid sequence: CASSAGGSTDTQYF.

The V call is TRBV6-5, the J call TRBJ1-4; the D is unclear. CDR3 length: 14 residues. Germline lookup yields CDR1 MNHEY and CDR2 SVGAGI. V shed 6 bases and J shed 7 bases, with 15 bases lying between them. The CDR3 DNA sequence: TGTGCCAGCAGCGAGAGGGAGCGGGGTGAAAAACTGTTTTTT. It encodes CASSERERGEKLFF.

A single count supports this clone. Mismatch with germline at one junction end may stem from a read error. The rearrangement uses TRBV29-1 and TRBJ2-2, with a weak D call TRBD2 (6 bases). The CDR3 consists of 13 residues. From germline, CDR1 is SQVTM and CDR2 ANQGSEA. In nucleotides, the CDR3 is TGCAGCGTTGTGGCTGCCCATTCCGGGGGGCTGTTTTTT. This gives the protein CSVVAAHSGGLFF.

The rearrangement joins TRBV20-1 to TRBJ2-1, with a possible D match to TRBD2 (6 bases). V lost 6 bases and J lost 14, with 14 bases in between. The CDR3 sequence is 10 residues long. Germline V gene sequence: CDR1 DFQATT, CDR2 SNEGSKA (reference sequence). The chain's CDR3 is CSAILATEFF. The CDR3 bases are TGCAGTGCAATACTAGCAACGGAGTTCTTC.

The chain links TRBV4-1 to TRBJ2-7; D remains unclear. The germline gives CDR1 MGHRA, CDR2 YSYEKL. This CDR3 has 14 amino acids. Trimming cost V 1 base and J 1 base, with 8 bases left between them. The DNA of the CDR3 is TGCGCCAGCAGCCAAGTTGGCAGGTCCTACGAGCAGTACGTC. Its protein product is CASSQVGRSYEQYV.

The V gene is TRBV30, the J gene TRBJ2-7, with 10 bases that match TRBD2. V lost 4 bases, J lost 4 bases, and 1 base stayed unmatched. The CDR3 consists of 12 residues. The germline CDR1 and CDR2 sequences are GTSNPN and SVGIG (reference sequence). The CDR3 nucleotides read TGTGCCTGGAAGGGACTAGCGTACGAGCAGTACTTC. Protein product: CAWKGLAYEQYF.

This clone has only one observation. The rearrangement uses TRBV6-5 and TRBJ1-5; D is ambiguous. V was trimmed by 5 bases and J by 6 bases, leaving 17 bases between them. The germline V gene encodes CDR1 MNHEY and CDR2 SVGAGI. There are 15 residues in the CDR3. Here the CDR3 reads CASSLTAGVGQPQHF. CDR3 DNA sequence: TGTGCCAGCAGTCTTACTGCAGGTGTTGGTCAGCCCCAGCATTTT.

The chain employs TRBV7-2 and TRBJ2-5; the D gene is possibly TRBD2 (5 bases). The V gene lost 4 bases and the J gene lost 1 base, with 7 bases spanning the gap. This CDR3 is built from 13 residues. CDR1 is SGHTA and CDR2 is FQGNSA in the germline V gene. The CDR3 DNA follows: TGTGCCAGCAGCTCCGGACTCCAAGAGACCCAGTACTTC. Its translation is CASSSGLQETQYF.

V usage is TRBV2 and J usage is TRBJ1-2; 11 nucleotides agree with TRBD1. V lost 8 bases, J lost 2 bases, and 7 bases stayed unmatched. The germline V gene encodes CDR1 SNHLY and CDR2 FYNNEI. The CDR3 runs to 15 residues. CDR3 sequence reads: CASGRDRGANYGYTF. For the CDR3, the DNA is TGTGCCAGCGGCCGGGACAGGGGGGCCAACTATGGCTACACCTTC.

The V gene is TRBV19, the J gene TRBJ2-3, with a possible D match to TRBD2 (6 bases). The CDR3 totals 16 residues. Germline CDR1 is LNHDA and CDR2 is SQIVND (reference sequence). Trimming left V 3 bases short and J 6 bases short, with 19 bases between. The CDR3: CASSMVVAGSMDTQYF. In nucleotides, the CDR3 is TGTGCCAGTAGTATGGTTGTCGCGGGGAGCATGGATACGCAGTATTTT.

This chain uses TRBV21-1 with TRBJ2-1; whether TRBD2, the table's D call, matches the DNA was not checked. TRBV21-1 is a listed pseudogene. This CDR3 spans 22 amino acids. CDR3 amino acids: CASSKVGNFEDLAGTSYNEQFF. The DNA for the CDR3 is TGTGCCAGCAGCAAAGTGGGGAATTTTGAGGATCTAGCGGGAACCTCCTACAATGAGCAGTTCTTC.

The chain carries TRBV4-3 and TRBJ1-2, with 7 bases identical to TRBD1. Germline trimming cut 0 bases from V and 7 bases from J; bases unmatched to any gene: 8. The CDR3 is 15 residues long. Germline V gene sequence: CDR1 LGHNA, CDR2 YSLEER. The CDR3: CASSQETGWVGGYTF. DNA for the CDR3: TGCGCCAGCAGCCAAGAGACAGGGTGGGTCGGTGGCTACACCTTC.

The count of this clone is one. The rearrangement links TRBV30 to TRBJ1-4; no firm D call. V was clipped by 2 bases and J by 3 bases, with 7 bases between them. Germline lookup yields CDR1 GTSNPN and CDR2 SVGIG (reference sequence). The CDR3 loop spans 13 amino acids. Here the CDR3 reads CAWSHDSNEKLFF. The CDR3 DNA reads as TGTGCCTGGAGTCACGACTCTAATGAAAAACTGTTTTTT.

The chain employs TRBV27 and TRBJ2-5; 10 bases fit TRBD1. The CDR3 totals 13 residues. J was trimmed by 4 bases and V by 5 bases; bases with no gene match: 1. CDR1 MNHEY and CDR2 SMNVEV come from the germline V gene (reference sequence). The CDR3 region has the DNA TGTGCCAGCAGTGGGGACAGGGGAGAGACCCAGTACTTC. Translated: CASSGDRGETQYF.

This clone showed up just a few times. V usage is TRBV6-1 and J usage is TRBJ2-1; D not resolved. The CDR3 has 13 residues. Germline CDR1 is MNHNS and CDR2 is SASEGT. V lost 3 bases and J lost 9, with 12 bases in between. The CDR3 DNA reads as TGTGCCAGCAGTGAGAGAGAGGAGAGTGAGCAGTTCTTC. Translated, it gives CASSEREESEQFF.

About this clone: The sample holds other DNA sequences that translate to the same CDR3. The rearrangement links TRBV21-1 to TRBJ2-7; the table's D gene call, TRBD2, was not cross checked with the DNA. TRBV21-1 is a pseudogene locus. This CDR3 has 17 residues. The CDR3 nucleotides read TGTGCCAGCAGCAAAGGGGCTAGCCCCAATCGGCCCTACGAGCAGTACTTC. Its translation is CASSKGASPNRPYEQYF.

The chain uses TRBV7-2 and TRBJ1-1, with D maybe TRBD1 (5 bases). Germline V CDR1 and CDR2: SGHTA, FQGNSA. Trimming cost V 4 bases and J 0 bases, with 9 bases left between them. This CDR3 is 14 amino acids long. CDR3 bases: TGTGCCAGCAGCTCTACAGGTATGAACACTGAAGCTTTCTTT. Its translation: CASSSTGMNTEAFF.